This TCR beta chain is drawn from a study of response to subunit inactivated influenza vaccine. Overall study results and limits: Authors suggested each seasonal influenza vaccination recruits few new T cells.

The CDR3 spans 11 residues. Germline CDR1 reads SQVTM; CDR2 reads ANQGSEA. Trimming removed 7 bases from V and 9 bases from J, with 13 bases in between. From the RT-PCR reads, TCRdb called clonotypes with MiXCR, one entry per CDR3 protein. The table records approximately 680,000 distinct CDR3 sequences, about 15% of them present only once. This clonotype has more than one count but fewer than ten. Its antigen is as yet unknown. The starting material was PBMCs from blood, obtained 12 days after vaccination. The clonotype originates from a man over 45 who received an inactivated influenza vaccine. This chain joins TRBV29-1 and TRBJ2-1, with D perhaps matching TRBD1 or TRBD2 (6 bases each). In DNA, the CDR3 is TGCAGCGCGGGCAGGGGAGGTGAGCAGTTCTTC. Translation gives CSAGRGGEQFF.